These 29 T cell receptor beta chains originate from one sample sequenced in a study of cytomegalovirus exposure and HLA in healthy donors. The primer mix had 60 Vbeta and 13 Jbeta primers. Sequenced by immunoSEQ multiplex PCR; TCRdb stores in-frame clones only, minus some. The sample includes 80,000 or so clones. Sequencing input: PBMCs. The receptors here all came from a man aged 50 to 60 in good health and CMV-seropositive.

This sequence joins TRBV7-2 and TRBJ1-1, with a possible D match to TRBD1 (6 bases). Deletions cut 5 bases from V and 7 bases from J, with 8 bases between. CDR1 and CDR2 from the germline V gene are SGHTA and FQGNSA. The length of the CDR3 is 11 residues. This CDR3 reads CASSQGLEAFF. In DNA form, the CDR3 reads TGTGCCAGCAGCCAGGGGCTTGAAGCTTTCTTT.

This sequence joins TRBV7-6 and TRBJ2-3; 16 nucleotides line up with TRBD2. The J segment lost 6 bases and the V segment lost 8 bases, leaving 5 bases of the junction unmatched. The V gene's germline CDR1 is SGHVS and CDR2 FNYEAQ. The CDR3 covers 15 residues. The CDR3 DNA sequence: TGTGCCAGCGGGACTAGCGGGAGGGCGAGGGATACGCAGTATTTT. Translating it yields CASGTSGRARDTQYF.

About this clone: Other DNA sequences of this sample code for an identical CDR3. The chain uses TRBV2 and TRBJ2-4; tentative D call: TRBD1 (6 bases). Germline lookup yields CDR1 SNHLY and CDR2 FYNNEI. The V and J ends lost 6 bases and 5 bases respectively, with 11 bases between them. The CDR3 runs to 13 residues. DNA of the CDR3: TGTGCCAGCAGGCTGGACAGAGAAAACATTCAGTACTTC. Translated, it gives CASRLDRENIQYF.

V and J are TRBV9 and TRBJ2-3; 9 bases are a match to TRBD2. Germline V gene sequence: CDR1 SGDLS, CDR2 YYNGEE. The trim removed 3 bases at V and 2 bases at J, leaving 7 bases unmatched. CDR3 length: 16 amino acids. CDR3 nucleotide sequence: TGTGCCAGCAGCGCCTCTAGCGGGGCCTACACAGATACGCAGTATTTT. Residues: CASSASSGAYTDTQYF.

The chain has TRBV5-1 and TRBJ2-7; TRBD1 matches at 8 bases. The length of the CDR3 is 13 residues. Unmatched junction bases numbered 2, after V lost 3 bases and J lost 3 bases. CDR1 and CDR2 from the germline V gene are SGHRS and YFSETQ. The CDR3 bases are TGCGCCAGCAGCTCGGACAGGGACTACGAGCAGTACGTC. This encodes CASSSDRDYEQYV.

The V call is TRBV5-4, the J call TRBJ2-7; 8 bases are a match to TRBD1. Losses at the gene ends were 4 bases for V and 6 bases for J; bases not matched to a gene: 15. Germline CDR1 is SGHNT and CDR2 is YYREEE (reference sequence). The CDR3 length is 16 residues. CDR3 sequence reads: CASSPVAGTGVSEQYF. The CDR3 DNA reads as TGTGCCAGCAGCCCGGTGGCCGGGACAGGCGTGTCCGAGCAGTACTTC.

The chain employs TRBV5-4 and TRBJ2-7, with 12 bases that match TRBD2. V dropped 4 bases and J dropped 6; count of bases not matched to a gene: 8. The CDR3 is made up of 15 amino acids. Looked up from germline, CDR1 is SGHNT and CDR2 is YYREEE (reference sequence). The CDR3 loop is CASSPTTSGRPEQYF. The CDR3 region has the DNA TGTGCCAGCAGCCCGACGACTAGCGGGAGACCCGAGCAGTACTTC.

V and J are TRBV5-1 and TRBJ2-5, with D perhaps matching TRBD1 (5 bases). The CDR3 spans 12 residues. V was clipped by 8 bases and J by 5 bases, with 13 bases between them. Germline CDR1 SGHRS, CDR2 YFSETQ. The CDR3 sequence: CASSQGSETQYF. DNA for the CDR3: TGCGCCAGTTCCCAGGGTAGTGAGACCCAGTACTTC.

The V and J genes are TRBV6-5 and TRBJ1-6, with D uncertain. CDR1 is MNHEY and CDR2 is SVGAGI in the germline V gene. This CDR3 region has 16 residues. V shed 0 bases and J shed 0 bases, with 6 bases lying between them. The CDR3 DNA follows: TGTGCCAGCAGTTACTCCCGCAGCTCCTATAATTCACCCCTCCACTTT. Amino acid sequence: CASSYSRSSYNSPLHF.

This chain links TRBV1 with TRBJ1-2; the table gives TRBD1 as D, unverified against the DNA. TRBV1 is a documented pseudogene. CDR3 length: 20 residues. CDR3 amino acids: CTSSQDRPFTRDSVLYGYTF. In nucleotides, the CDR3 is TGCACCAGCAGCCAAGATCGCCCTTTTACAAGGGACAGCGTACTCTATGGCTACACCTTC.

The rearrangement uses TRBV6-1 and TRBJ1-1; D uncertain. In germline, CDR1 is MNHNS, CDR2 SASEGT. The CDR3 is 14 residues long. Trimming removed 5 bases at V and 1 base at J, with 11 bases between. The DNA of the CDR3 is TGTGCCAGCAGTCCTCAGGCGCAGAACACTGAAGCTTTCTTT. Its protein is CASSPQAQNTEAFF.

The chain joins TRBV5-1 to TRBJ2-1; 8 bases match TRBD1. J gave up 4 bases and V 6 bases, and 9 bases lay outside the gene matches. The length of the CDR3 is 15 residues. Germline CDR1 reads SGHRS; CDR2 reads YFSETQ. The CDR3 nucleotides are TGCGCCAGCAACTCTTGGGACAGGAATTACAATGAGCAGTTCTTC. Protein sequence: CASNSWDRNYNEQFF.

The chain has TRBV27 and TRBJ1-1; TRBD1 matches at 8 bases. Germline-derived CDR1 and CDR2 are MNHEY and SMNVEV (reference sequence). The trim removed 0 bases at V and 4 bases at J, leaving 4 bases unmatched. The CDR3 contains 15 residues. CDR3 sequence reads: CASSLSRGLGTEAFF. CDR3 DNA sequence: TGTGCCAGCAGTTTATCCAGGGGGCTGGGCACTGAAGCTTTCTTT.

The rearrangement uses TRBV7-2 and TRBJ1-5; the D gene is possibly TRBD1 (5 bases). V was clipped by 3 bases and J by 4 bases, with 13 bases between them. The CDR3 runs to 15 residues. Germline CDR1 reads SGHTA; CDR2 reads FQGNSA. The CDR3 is CASSLYRGENQPQHF. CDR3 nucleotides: TGTGCCAGCAGCTTGTATAGGGGTGAGAATCAGCCCCAGCATTTT.

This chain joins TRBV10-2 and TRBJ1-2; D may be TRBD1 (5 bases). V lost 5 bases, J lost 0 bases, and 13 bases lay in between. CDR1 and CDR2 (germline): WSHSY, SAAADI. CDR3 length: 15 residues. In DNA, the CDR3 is TGCGCCAGCAGTCCCACCCAAGGGGCTAACTATGGCTACACCTTC. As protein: CASSPTQGANYGYTF.

CDR3 bases: TGTGCCAGCAGGGTTCAGGGCCCCTACGAGCAGTACGTC. Protein product: CASRVQGPYEQYV. The chain recombines TRBV5-4 with TRBJ2-7, with a tentative D call TRBD1 (5 bases). The length of the CDR3 is 13 residues. Per the germline V gene, CDR1 is SGHNT and CDR2 is YYREEE (reference sequence). Trimming cost V 5 bases and J 2 bases, with 11 bases left between them.

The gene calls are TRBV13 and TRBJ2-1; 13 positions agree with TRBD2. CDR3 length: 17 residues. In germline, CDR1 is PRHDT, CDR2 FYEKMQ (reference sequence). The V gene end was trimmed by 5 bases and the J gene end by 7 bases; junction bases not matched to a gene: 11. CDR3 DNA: TGTGCCAGCAGCACCCACCTTGGACTAGCGGGGGAGAATGAGCAGTTCTTC. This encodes CASSTHLGLAGENEQFF.

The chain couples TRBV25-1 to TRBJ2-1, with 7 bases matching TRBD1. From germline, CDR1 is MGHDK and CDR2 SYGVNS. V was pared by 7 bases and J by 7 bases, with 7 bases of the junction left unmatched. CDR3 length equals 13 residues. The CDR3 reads CASTLGGSNEQFF. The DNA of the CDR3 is TGTGCCAGCACCCTAGGGGGCAGTAATGAGCAGTTCTTC.

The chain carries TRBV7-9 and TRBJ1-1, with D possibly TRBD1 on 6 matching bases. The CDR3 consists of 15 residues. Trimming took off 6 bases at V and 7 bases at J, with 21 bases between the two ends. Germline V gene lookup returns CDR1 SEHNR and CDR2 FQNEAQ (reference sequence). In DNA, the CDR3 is TGTGCCAGCAGTTCCAACCGTATGGGGGCAGGTGAAGCTTTCTTT. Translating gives CASSSNRMGAGEAFF.

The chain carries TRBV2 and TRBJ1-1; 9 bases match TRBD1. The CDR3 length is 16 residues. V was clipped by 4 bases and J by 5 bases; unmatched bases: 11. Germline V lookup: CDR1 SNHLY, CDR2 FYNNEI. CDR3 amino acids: CASSVTPLTGGTEAFF. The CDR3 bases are TGTGCCAGCAGTGTAACCCCCTTGACAGGGGGTACTGAAGCTTTCTTT.

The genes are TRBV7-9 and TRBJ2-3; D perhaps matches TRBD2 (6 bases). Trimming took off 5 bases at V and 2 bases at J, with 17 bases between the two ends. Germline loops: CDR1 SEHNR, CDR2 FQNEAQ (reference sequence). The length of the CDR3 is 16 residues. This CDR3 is CASSPPAGSFTDTQYF. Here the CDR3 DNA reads TGTGCCAGCAGCCCCCCGGCGGGGTCGTTCACAGATACGCAGTATTTT.

CDR3 residues: CASSYTGAQETQYF. CDR3 DNA: TGCGCCAGCAGCTATACTGGGGCCCAAGAGACCCAGTACTTC. The chain combines TRBV5-1 with TRBJ2-5; perhaps TRBD1 as D (5 bases). Germline loops: CDR1 SGHRS, CDR2 YFSETQ. This CDR3 contains 14 residues. The germline V and J ends were trimmed by 3 bases and 1 base, with 10 bases remaining between them.

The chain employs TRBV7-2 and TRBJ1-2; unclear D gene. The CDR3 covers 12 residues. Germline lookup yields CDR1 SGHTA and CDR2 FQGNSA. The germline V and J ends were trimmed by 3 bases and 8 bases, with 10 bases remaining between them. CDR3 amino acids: CASSFFSGGYTF. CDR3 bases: TGTGCCAGCAGCTTCTTTTCGGGGGGCTACACCTTC.

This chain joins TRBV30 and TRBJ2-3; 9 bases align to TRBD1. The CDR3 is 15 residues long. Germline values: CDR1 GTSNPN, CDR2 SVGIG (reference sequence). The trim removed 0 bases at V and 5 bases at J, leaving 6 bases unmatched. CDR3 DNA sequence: TGTGCCTGGAGTGTCGGGGACAGGGAAATAGATACGCAGTATTTT. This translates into CAWSVGDREIDTQYF.

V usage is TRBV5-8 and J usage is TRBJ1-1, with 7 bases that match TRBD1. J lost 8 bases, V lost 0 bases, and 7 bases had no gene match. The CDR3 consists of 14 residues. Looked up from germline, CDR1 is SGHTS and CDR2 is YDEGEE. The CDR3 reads CASSLAGGYHEAFF. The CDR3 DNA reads TGTGCCAGCAGCTTGGCAGGGGGATACCACGAAGCTTTCTTT.

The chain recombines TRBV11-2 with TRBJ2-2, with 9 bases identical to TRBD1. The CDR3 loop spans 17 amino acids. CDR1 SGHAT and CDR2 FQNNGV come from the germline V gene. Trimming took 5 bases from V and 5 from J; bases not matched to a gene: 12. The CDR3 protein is CASSPGGGQGVTGELFF. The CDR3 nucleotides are TGTGCCAGCAGCCCTGGAGGGGGACAGGGTGTAACCGGGGAGCTGTTTTTT.

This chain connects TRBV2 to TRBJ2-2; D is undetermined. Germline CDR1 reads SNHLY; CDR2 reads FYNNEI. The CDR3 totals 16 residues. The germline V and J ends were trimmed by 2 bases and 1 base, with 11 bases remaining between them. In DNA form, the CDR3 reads TGTGCCAGCAGTGAACTTAGCACTCGGAACACCGGGGAGCTGTTTTTT. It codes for CASSELSTRNTGELFF.

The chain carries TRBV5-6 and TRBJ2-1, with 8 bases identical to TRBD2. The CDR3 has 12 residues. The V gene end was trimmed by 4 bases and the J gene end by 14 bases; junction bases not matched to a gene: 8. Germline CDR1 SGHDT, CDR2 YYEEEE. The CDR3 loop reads CASSTLAGPEFF. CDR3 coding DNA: TGTGCCAGCAGCACGCTAGCGGGCCCGGAGTTCTTC.

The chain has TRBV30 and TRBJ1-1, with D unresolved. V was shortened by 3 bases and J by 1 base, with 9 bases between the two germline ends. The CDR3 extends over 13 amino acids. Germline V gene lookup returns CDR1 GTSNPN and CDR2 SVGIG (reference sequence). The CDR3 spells CAWSGRGNTEAFF. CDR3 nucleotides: TGTGCCTGGAGCGGAAGAGGGAACACTGAAGCTTTCTTT.